This T cell receptor beta chain was retrieved from a study of molecular identifiers for immune sequencing clone quantification. This clonotype was detected ten times or more. Its target is not known. Regarding the study as a whole: It was shown that clones above 20 RNA copies held over 98% of effector molecules, but under 1% in naive cells.

Methods described previously, with TCR primers listed, were used for bulk TCR libraries. One entry per CDR3 protein results from TCRdb running MiXCR on the PCR reads. The sample contains more than 60,000 distinct CDR3 sequences, 15% to 20% of which appear only once. This CDR3 has 16 amino acids. Looked up from germline, CDR1 is MNHNS and CDR2 is SASEGT. V was trimmed by 1 base and J by 5 bases, leaving 17 bases between them. Source material: naive CD8+ T cells from blood, with Jurkat cell RNA spiked in. Described subset: FACS-sorted CD8+CD4-CCR7+CD45RA+ naive T cells. This TCR was recovered from a human donor in good health. Some libraries in this study had Jurkat cell RNA spiked in. The chain joins TRBV6-1 to TRBJ2-5; D possibly corresponds to TRBD2 (6 bases). The CDR3 loop reads CASSEVVGGEAETQYF. Written as DNA, the CDR3 is TGTGCCAGCAGTGAAGTAGTAGGCGGGGAAGCGGAGACCCAGTACTTC.